This TCR beta chain was identified during a study of spatial heterogeneity in lung cancer. Study summary: Matched bulk RNA-seq yielded a T cell module score, and TCR transcript counts in tumor regions correlated strongly with that score. As counted in raw reads, each unique TCR and UMI combination appeared more than ten times on average.

Time point in this sample: sample taken at primary tumor resection. Patients with untreated early-stage non-small cell lung cancer, numbering some 68, were the donors. Ten or more counts support this clonotype. Antigen unknown. In the library, each TCR cDNA molecule bore its own unique molecular identifier. TCRdb used MiXCR to reprocess the 5' RACE reads, holding one entry per CDR3 protein. The data hold about 7,900 distinct CDR3 sequences, with 6.5% to 8.5% observed a single time. Notes on the study in general: Tumor mutation counts were tracked by expanded intratumoral alpha and beta TCR counts.

This CDR3 comprises 12 residues. V lost 7 bases to trimming and J lost 5 bases, with 9 bases between them. Germline V CDR1 and CDR2: MDHEN, SYDVKM. The specimen comprised lung tumor tissue, sampled at surgery. The TCR originated in a female donor with early-stage non-small cell lung cancer. This chain joins TRBV28 and TRBJ2-1; D perhaps matches TRBD1 (5 bases). The CDR3 DNA is TGTGCCAGCACTTCGACAGACAATGAGCAGTTCTTC. Translated, it gives CASTSTDNEQFF.